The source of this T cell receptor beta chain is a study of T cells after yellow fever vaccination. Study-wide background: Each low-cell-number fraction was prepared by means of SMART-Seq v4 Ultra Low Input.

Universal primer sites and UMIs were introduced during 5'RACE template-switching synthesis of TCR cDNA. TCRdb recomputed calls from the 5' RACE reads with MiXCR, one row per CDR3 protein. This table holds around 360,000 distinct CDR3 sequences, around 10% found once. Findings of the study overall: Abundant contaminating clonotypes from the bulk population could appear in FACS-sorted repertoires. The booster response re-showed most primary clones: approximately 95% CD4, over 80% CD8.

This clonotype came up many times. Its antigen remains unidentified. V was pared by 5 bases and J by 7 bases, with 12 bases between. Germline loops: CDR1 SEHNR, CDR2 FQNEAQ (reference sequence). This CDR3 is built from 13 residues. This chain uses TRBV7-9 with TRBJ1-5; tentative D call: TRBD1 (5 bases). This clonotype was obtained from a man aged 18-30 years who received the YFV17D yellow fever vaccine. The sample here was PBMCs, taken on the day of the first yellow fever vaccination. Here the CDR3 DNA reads TGTGCCAGCAGCCCGCAGGGAGGCCAGCCCCAGCATTTT. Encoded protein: CASSPQGGQPQHF.